This TCR beta chain originates from a study of blood T cell repertoires in COVID-19. Background on the study: The origin of the acute and convalescent COVID-19 samples was the United States, Italy and Spain. T cells, B-cell-depleted T cells, or PBMCs provided the cDNA or gDNA that served as material.

Original data processing: Scientists estimated how many nucleated cells there were by amplifying reference gene primers. Generated by immunoSEQ multiplex PCR, the TCRdb table keeps only in-frame clones and is missing some. V, J and clone size reflect that table, while D and trimming were determined from the DNA. The table shows 200,000 to 250,000 clones, with 75% to 85% occurring only once. This CDR3 is built from 13 residues. This clonotype originated in a woman in her fifties or sixties with acute or convalescent COVID-19. The V gene is TRBV1, the J gene TRBJ2-3; TRBD1, as called in the table, went unchecked against the DNA. TRBV1 is marked as a pseudogene. Source material: peripheral blood. CDR3: CTSSPRITDTQYF. CDR3 in DNA: TGCACCAGCAGCCCCAGAATCACAGATACGCAGTATTTT.